The present entry profiles one TCR beta chain with its context. This record comes from a study of T-cell memory formation after mild COVID-19. In TCRdb, the 5' RACE reads were re-called with MiXCR into one record per CDR3 protein. The sample has over 400,000 distinct CDR3 sequences, under 25% seen once. Sequenced: PBMCs or a T cell subset sorted from them (not recorded which). The receptor's source is an adult woman who had mild COVID-19 (a few samples of this study predate the infection). Cell type and time point are not known.

Here the CDR3 reads CASSLPIRDTQYF. The CDR3, as DNA: TGTGCCAGCAGTTTACCCATCAGGGATACGCAGTATTTT. The chain links TRBV12-3 or TRBV12-4 to TRBJ2-3; D is uncertain. Between the trimmed V and J ends, which lost 2 bases and 6 bases, there was a span of 9 bases. The CDR3 length is 13 residues.